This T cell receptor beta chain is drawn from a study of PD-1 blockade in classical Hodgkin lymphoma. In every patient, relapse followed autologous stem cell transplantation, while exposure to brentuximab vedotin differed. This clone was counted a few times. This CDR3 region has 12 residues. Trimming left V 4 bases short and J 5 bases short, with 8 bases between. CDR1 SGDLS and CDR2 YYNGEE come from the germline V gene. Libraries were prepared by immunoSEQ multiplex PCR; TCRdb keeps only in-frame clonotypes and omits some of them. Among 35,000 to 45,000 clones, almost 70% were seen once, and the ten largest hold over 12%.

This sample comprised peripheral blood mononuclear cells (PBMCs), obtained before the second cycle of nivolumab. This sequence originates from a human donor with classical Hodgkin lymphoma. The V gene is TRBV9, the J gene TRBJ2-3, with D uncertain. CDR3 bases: TGTGCCAGCAGCCCCCGACTAGATACGCAGTATTTT. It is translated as CASSPRLDTQYF.